The 9 T cell receptor beta chains given below trace back to one sample, sequenced in a study of CD8+ T cells in alopecia areata. Sequencing relied on a cDNA template that was reverse transcribed from extracted RNA. Profiled with immunoSEQ multiplex PCR; TCRdb holds only in-frame clones, not every one. Of approximately 13,000 clones in the sample, 50% to 70% were seen once. Collection of lesional scalp punch biopsies and peripheral blood was performed in alopecia areata patients. The material was skin, obtained at week 0. The receptors were sampled from a human donor with alopecia areata.

V usage is TRBV5-7 and J usage is TRBJ2-7, with D possibly TRBD1 on 5 matching bases. TRBV5-7 is classed as an ORF, of uncertain function. The CDR3 spans 14 residues. V was shortened by 1 base and J by 6 bases, with 14 bases between the two germline ends. CDR3: CASSLWGTPSEQYF. The CDR3 DNA is TGTGCCAGCAGCTTGTGGGGCACCCCTTCCGAGCAGTACTTC.

The chain combines TRBV4-3 with TRBJ1-1, with D tentatively TRBD1 (5 bases). Trimming took off 0 bases at V and 5 bases at J, with 13 bases between the two ends. Germline values: CDR1 LGHNA, CDR2 YSLEER. The CDR3 sequence is 15 residues long. The CDR3 DNA follows: TGCGCCAGCAGCCAAGATGACCAGGGTGGGACTGAAGCTTTCTTT. It is translated as CASSQDDQGGTEAFF.

This sequence joins TRBV15 and TRBJ2-5, with D perhaps TRBD1 (5 bases). Germline V gene sequence: CDR1 LNHNV, CDR2 YYDKDF (reference sequence). This CDR3 spans 13 amino acids. Trimming left V 5 bases short and J 2 bases short, with 9 bases between. Here the CDR3 DNA reads TGTGCCACCAGCGGGCGACAGCAAGAGACCCAGTACTTC. Translated: CATSGRQQETQYF.

This chain connects TRBV6-4 to TRBJ2-3; perhaps TRBD1 as D (6 bases). Germline V CDR1 and CDR2: MRHNA, SNTAGT. The CDR3 covers 15 residues. Trimming cost V 6 bases and J 4 bases, with 17 bases left between them. CDR3 coding DNA: TGTGCCAGCAGCAATGGACAGACCAGGGCAGATACGCAGTATTTT. Translating gives CASSNGQTRADTQYF.

The chain carries TRBV30 and TRBJ1-6, with a weak D call TRBD1 (5 bases). The V and J ends lost 0 bases and 9 bases respectively, with 12 bases between them. The CDR3 covers 14 residues. Looked up from germline, CDR1 is GTSNPN and CDR2 is SVGIG (reference sequence). CDR3: CAWSVGQGGSPLHF. The CDR3 DNA is TGTGCCTGGAGTGTGGGGCAGGGAGGTTCACCCCTCCACTTT.

Comments on this clone: A read error may produce the germline difference seen at one junction end. This sample also contains other DNA sequences that code for the same CDR3. The chain joins TRBV4-1 to TRBJ1-6; D unclear. CDR3 size: 17 residues. Per germline, CDR1 MGHRA and CDR2 YSYEKL. In nucleotides, the CDR3 is TGCGCCAGCAGCCAAGGTTGGCGGATCTCCTATAATTCACCCCTCCACTTC. Amino acid sequence: CASSQGWRISYNSPLHF.

This chain connects TRBV19 to TRBJ2-3; D gene uncertain. This CDR3 is 15 amino acids long. Germline CDR1 is LNHDA and CDR2 is SQIVND (reference sequence). The V gene lost 4 bases and the J gene lost 2 bases, with 13 bases spanning the gap. CDR3 coding DNA: TGTGCCAGTAGTAGCCGCCGGGCAACCACAGATACGCAGTATTTT. It codes for CASSSRRATTDTQYF.

In its sample, this clone was seen once. The chain is built from TRBV30 and TRBJ2-7; the D call may be TRBD1 or TRBD2 (5 bases each). The germline CDR1 and CDR2 sequences are GTSNPN and SVGIG (reference sequence). The CDR3 totals 13 residues. V was clipped by 0 bases and J by 5 bases, with 11 bases between them. DNA of the CDR3: TGTGCCTGGAGTGTAGTGGGGACCCACGAGCAGTACTTC. This translates into CAWSVVGTHEQYF. Looking up the rest from reference TRBV30 and TRBJ2-7 gives the full variable domain: SQTIHQWPATLVQPVGSPLSLECTVEGTSNPNLYWYRQAAGRGLQLLFYSVGIGQISSEVPQNLSASRPQDRQFILSSKKLLLSDSGFYLCAWSVVGTHEQYFGPGTRLTVT.

This clone was seen only a few times. V and J are TRBV4-1 and TRBJ1-1; D is perhaps TRBD1 (5 bases). Germline CDR1 and CDR2: MGHRA and YSYEKL. The CDR3 is 14 residues long. The V gene lost 4 bases and the J gene lost 1 base, with 10 bases spanning the gap. DNA for the CDR3: TGCGCCAGCAGCCTAAGAGGGGAGAACACTGAAGCTTTCTTT. This translates into CASSLRGENTEAFF.